The 20 T cell receptor beta chains in this list originate from one sample, sequenced in a study of CXCR3-negative and CXCR3-positive naive CD8 T cells. These receptors are not linked to any known antigen. Study-level points and caveats: Hydrophobicity was higher for TRB CDR3s found in CXCR3-positive naive cells than in CXCR3-negative naive cells.

UMI-labeled TRB cDNA libraries were prepared by 5' RACE. After re-calling the 5' RACE reads, TCRdb lists one entry per CDR3 protein, DNA absent. Listed are tens of thousands of distinct CDR3 sequences; almost 0.55% falls within the top ten. The sample consisted of naive CXCR3+ CD8+ T cells from blood. Subset meaning: CD45RO-CCR7+CD27+CD95- naive CD8+ T cells expressing CXCR3 (TNR3+). The receptors derive from a human donor in good health. Some clones in this sample may be carry-over from other donors' samples.

The CDR3 sequence: CASSQSGRAAETQYF. The chain uses TRBV4-3 and TRBJ2-5; the TRBD2 assignment by TCRdb is unverifiable without DNA. CDR3 length equals 15 residues. Per germline, CDR1 LGHNA and CDR2 YSLEER.

J is TRBJ2-3 and V is TRBV7-9; the TCRdb D gene call, TRBD2, has no DNA to confirm it. The CDR3 totals 15 residues. Germline V gives CDR1 SEHNR, CDR2 FQNEAQ (reference sequence). This CDR3 reads CASSLWTGDTDTQYF.

This sequence joins TRBV20-1 and TRBJ2-5; no DNA is available, so the TRBD2 call from TCRdb remains unchecked. The germline V gene encodes CDR1 DFQATT and CDR2 SNEGSKA (reference sequence). CDR3 length: 14 amino acids. This chain's CDR3 is CSASRGLELETQYF.

The chain employs TRBV5-1 and TRBJ1-2; TCRdb lists TRBD1, though no DNA is available to test this call. This CDR3 has 14 residues. Germline-derived CDR1 and CDR2 are SGHRS and YFSETQ. CDR3 sequence reads: CASSPLTAINGYTF.

The chain couples TRBV29-1 to TRBJ1-5; the TRBD1 assignment by TCRdb is unverifiable without DNA. CDR1 is SQVTM, CDR2 ANQGSEA, per germline. This CDR3 spans 13 amino acids. CDR3 in amino acids: CSAGTRADQPQHF.

The chain combines TRBV3-1 with TRBJ2-4; TCRdb's D call, TRBD2, is unchecked because there is no DNA. Per germline, CDR1 LGHDT and CDR2 YNNKEL (reference sequence). The CDR3 totals 13 residues. CDR3 protein: CASSQPTAREQYF.

This rearrangement joins TRBV28 to TRBJ2-2; absent DNA, TCRdb's TRBD1 call cannot be checked. The CDR3 runs 13 residues. Per germline, CDR1 MDHEN and CDR2 SYDVKM. CDR3 amino acids: CASSFFRAWELFF.

The chain carries TRBV12-3 or TRBV12-4 and TRBJ1-1. CDR3 length: 13 amino acids. CDR3 protein: CASSLELNTEAFF.

The chain has TRBV19 and TRBJ2-7. This CDR3 is built from 12 residues. Germline V gene data show CDR1 as LNHDA and CDR2 as SQIVND (reference sequence). CDR3 loop: CATTSGALEQYF.

V and J are TRBV6-2 or TRBV6-3 and TRBJ2-5; TCRdb selects TRBD2, and the lack of DNA leaves this call unchecked. Per the germline V gene, CDR1 is MNHEY and CDR2 is SVGEGT. The CDR3 is 12 amino acids. The CDR3 loop is CASLGGEETQYF.

The rearrangement links TRBV19 to TRBJ2-1; TCRdb lists TRBD1, though no DNA is available to test this call. CDR1 and CDR2 from the germline V gene are LNHDA and SQIVND (reference sequence). This CDR3 is built from 14 residues. CDR3 residues: CASSIRDNYNEQFF. The full variable domain, rest sourced from reference TRBV19 and TRBJ2-1, is DGGITQSPKYLFRKEGQNVTLSCEQNLNHDAMYWYRQDPGQGLRLIYYSQIVNDFQKGDIAEGYSVSREKKESFPLTVTSAQKNPTAFYLCASSIRDNYNEQFFGPGTRLTVL.

The rearrangement uses TRBV29-1 and TRBJ1-1; with no DNA, the TCRdb D assignment of TRBD1 cannot be verified. Germline CDR1 and CDR2: SQVTM and ANQGSEA. The CDR3 is made up of 15 amino acids. Here the CDR3 reads CSVETGGDGGTEAFF.

The chain carries TRBV6-2 or TRBV6-3 and TRBJ2-7. The CDR3 covers 11 residues. Germline V gene lookup returns CDR1 MNHEY and CDR2 SVGEGT. This CDR3 is CASSYSNEQYF.

V usage is TRBV11-2 and J usage is TRBJ2-7; checking the TCRdb D call of TRBD1 is not possible without DNA. Looked up from germline, CDR1 is SGHAT and CDR2 is FQNNGV. The CDR3 extends over 14 amino acids. The CDR3 loop is CASSLKVGGYEQYF. Full variable domain (outside the CDR3, taken from reference TRBV11-2 and TRBJ2-7): EAGVAQSPRYKIIEKRQSVAFWCNPISGHATLYWYQQILGQGPKLLIQFQNNGVVDDSQLPKDRFSAERLKGVDSTLKIQPAKLEDSAVYLCASSLKVGGYEQYFGPGTRLTVT.

This rearrangement joins TRBV27 to TRBJ2-2; without DNA, the TCRdb call of TRBD1 cannot be checked. CDR1 and CDR2 (germline): MNHEY, SMNVEV (reference sequence). The CDR3 runs 16 residues. The CDR3 loop reads CASSSGQGWDTGELFF.

This sequence joins TRBV4-3 and TRBJ1-2; TCRdb indicates TRBD1, and absent DNA this call remains unverified. Germline CDR1 LGHNA, CDR2 YSLEER. The CDR3 runs 15 residues. CDR3 in amino acids: CASSPGDTGGFSRDF.

This sequence joins TRBV4-3 and TRBJ2-7; TCRdb calls TRBD2, which cannot be checked without DNA. This CDR3 comprises 13 residues. Germline CDR1 and CDR2: LGHNA and YSLEER. CDR3 sequence reads: CASSQDRTYEQYF.

This chain connects TRBV12-3 or TRBV12-4 to TRBJ1-3; TCRdb selects TRBD1, and the lack of DNA leaves this call unchecked. The length of the CDR3 is 14 residues. The CDR3 loop is CASSLGGIGNTIYF.

This rearrangement joins TRBV5-1 to TRBJ2-7; TCRdb selects TRBD1, and the lack of DNA leaves this call unchecked. The V gene's germline CDR1 is SGHRS and CDR2 YFSETQ. This CDR3 is built from 18 residues. CDR3 amino acids: CASSLAEGQGAFSYEQYF. Based on the CDR3 plus reference TRBV5-1 and TRBJ2-7, the full variable domain is KAGVTQTPRYLIKTRGQQVTLSCSPISGHRSVSWYQQTPGQGLQFLFEYFSETQRNKGNFPGRFSGRQFSNSRSEMNVSTLELGDSALYLCASSLAEGQGAFSYEQYFGPGTRLTVT.

V gene TRBV10-3 combines with J gene TRBJ2-7. Germline CDR1 ENHRY, CDR2 SYGVKD. This CDR3 region has 12 residues. Here the CDR3 reads CATVGSAYEQYF.